Below, one TCR beta chain is given with its context. The germline V gene encodes CDR1 SGHTA and CDR2 FQGNSA. With 5 bases clipped from V and 9 bases from J, the junction kept 8 bases outside the gene matches. The CDR3 spans 15 residues. TCRdb's copy holds only in-frame clones and misses some; the assay was immunoSEQ multiplex PCR. The table shows 120,000 or so clones, with 75% to 90% occurring only once. This specimen belongs to a study of T cell responses to AZD1222 COVID-19 vaccine. V is TRBV7-2 and J is TRBJ1-6; 9 bases map to TRBD1. The TCR comes from an adult in good health. The starting material was peripheral blood, obtained on day 0 of AZD1222 vaccination. The CDR3 loop is CASSPTGTGISPLHF. For the CDR3, the DNA is TGTGCCAGCAGCCCCACCGGGACAGGGATTTCACCCCTCCACTTT.